This TCR beta chain comes out of a study of T-cell reconstitution after alpha-beta-depleted transplantation in children. This sample's TCRbeta library carried unique molecular identifier barcodes. TCRdb reanalysed the PCR reads using MiXCR and keeps one entry per CDR3 protein. The data contain approximately 350,000 distinct CDR3 sequences, less than 15% of them singletons. Trimming removed 3 bases from V and 1 base from J, with 10 bases in between. The CDR3 loop spans 14 amino acids. The germline CDR1 and CDR2 sequences are SGDLS and YYNGEE. The sequences come from PBMCs, collected from the stem cell graft. The clonotype was recovered from a human donor who donated a stem cell graft to a child with Fanconi anemia. The chain joins TRBV9 to TRBJ2-5; D is undetermined. The CDR3 DNA follows: TGTGCCAGCAGCGCAATGGGTGCCCAAGAGACCCAGTACTTC. Protein product: CASSAMGAQETQYF.